The clone carrying this T cell receptor (beta chain) was observed a few times. Its target is not known. TCRdb keeps only in-frame clones here, not all; method: immunoSEQ multiplex PCR. The table shows under 200,000 clones, with roughly 90% occurring only once. These data are taken from a study of cytomegalovirus exposure and HLA in healthy donors. Study-level points and caveats: It was reportedly the case that the classifier diagnosed cytomegalovirus status with high specificity and sensitivity. In vitro assays verified that three CMV-associated chains recognized CMV antigens specifically.

Germline trimming cut 7 bases from V and 8 bases from J; bases unmatched to any gene: 22. Germline loops: CDR1 SQVTM, CDR2 ANQGSEA. The CDR3 sequence is 18 residues long. The specimen sequenced was PBMCs. This chain joins TRBV29-1 and TRBJ2-1; TRBD2 agrees at 11 bases. The clonotype was recovered from a woman aged 18-30 years in good health and CMV-seronegative. This chain's CDR3 is CSAGLPTSGSSIQDEQFF. The CDR3 nucleotides read TGCAGCGCTGGGCTTCCAACTAGCGGGAGCAGTATTCAAGATGAGCAGTTCTTC.